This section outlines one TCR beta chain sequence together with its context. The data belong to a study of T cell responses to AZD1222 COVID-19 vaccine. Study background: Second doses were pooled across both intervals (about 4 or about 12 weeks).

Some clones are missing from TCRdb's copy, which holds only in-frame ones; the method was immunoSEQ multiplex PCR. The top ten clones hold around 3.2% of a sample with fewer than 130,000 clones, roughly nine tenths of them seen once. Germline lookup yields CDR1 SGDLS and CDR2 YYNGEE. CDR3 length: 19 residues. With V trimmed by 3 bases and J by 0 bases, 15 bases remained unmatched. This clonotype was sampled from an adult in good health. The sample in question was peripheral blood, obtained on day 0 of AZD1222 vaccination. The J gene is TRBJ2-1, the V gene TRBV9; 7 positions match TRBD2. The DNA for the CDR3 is TGTGCCAGCAGCGGTTCCGAGTCGGGCGGGACTAACTCCTACAATGAGCAGTTCTTC. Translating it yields CASSGSESGGTNSYNEQFF.